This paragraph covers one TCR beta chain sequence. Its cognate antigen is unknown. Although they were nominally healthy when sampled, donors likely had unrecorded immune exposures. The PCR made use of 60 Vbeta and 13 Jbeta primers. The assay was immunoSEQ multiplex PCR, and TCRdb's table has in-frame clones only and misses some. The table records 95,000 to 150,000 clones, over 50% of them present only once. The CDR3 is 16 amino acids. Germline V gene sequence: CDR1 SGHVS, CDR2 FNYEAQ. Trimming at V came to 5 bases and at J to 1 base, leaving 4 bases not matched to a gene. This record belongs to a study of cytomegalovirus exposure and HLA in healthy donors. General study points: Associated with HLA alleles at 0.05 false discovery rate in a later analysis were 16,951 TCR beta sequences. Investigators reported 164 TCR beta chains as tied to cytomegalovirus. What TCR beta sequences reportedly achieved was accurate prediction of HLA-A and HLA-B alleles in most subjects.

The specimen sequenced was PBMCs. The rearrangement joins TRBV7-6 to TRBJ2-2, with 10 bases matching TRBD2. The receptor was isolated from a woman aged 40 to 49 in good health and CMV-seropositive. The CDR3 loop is CASSVSGGKNTGELFF. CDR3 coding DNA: TGTGCCAGCAGCGTTAGCGGGGGGAAGAACACCGGGGAGCTGTTTTTT.